This entry lists 5 T cell receptor beta chains sequenced from one sample in a study of T cell repertoires in cytomegalovirus infection. TCRdb redid the calling of the reads with MiXCR, one entry per CDR3 protein. The repertoire consists of 550,000 to 850,000 distinct CDR3 sequences, with around a third occurring once and the leading ten covering about 20%. These receptors are not linked to any known antigen. The material sequenced was cultured PBMCs, taken from culture after CMV antigen stimulation. These receptors all stem from a human donor in good health (CMV status not recorded). Some clones in this sample may be carry-over from other donors' samples.

Only a few counts were recorded for this clonotype. The genes are TRBV12-3 or TRBV12-4 and TRBJ2-1; 9 nucleotides agree with TRBD2. The V segment lost 5 bases and the J segment 5 bases; nucleotides outside the gene matches: 4. The CDR3 contains 14 residues. The CDR3 bases are TGTGCCAGCAGTCCGGGACTAGCCCACAATGAGCAGTTCTTC. It encodes CASSPGLAHNEQFF.

The chain uses TRBV30 and TRBJ2-5; no firm D call. CDR3 length: 11 residues. Germline V gives CDR1 GTSNPN, CDR2 SVGIG (reference sequence). V lost 0 bases, J lost 4 bases, and 3 bases lay in between. The CDR3 region is CAWSVSETQYF. The DNA of the CDR3 is TGTGCCTGGAGTGTATCAGAGACCCAGTACTTC.

The chain links TRBV12-3 or TRBV12-4 to TRBJ2-7, with 11 bases that match TRBD2. Losses at the gene ends were 1 base for V and 9 bases for J; bases not matched to a gene: 8. This CDR3 has 15 residues. CDR3 protein: CASSLVSGRAAGQYF. CDR3 nucleotide sequence: TGTGCCAGCAGTTTAGTTAGCGGGAGGGCCGCAGGGCAGTACTTC.

V gene TRBV6-6 combines with J gene TRBJ2-2; perhaps TRBD2 as D (5 bases). V was clipped by 2 bases and J by 7 bases, with 11 bases between them. The germline V gene has CDR1 MNHNY and CDR2 SVGAGI (reference sequence). The CDR3 is made up of 14 amino acids. The CDR3 here is CASSYVGVGGELFF. The CDR3 DNA sequence: TGTGCCAGCAGTTACGTGGGAGTGGGCGGGGAGCTGTTTTTT.

In its sample, this clonotype was seen a few times. V and J are TRBV7-2 and TRBJ2-5; 10 bases fit TRBD2. The CDR3 extends over 16 amino acids. V shed 2 bases and J 7 bases; nucleotides not matched to a gene: 10. Germline CDR1 is SGHTA and CDR2 is FQGNSA. The CDR3 nucleotides are TGTGCCAGCAGCTTAAGGGGAGCGGGAGGGCAGTCGACCCAGTACTTC. The encoded protein is CASSLRGAGGQSTQYF.